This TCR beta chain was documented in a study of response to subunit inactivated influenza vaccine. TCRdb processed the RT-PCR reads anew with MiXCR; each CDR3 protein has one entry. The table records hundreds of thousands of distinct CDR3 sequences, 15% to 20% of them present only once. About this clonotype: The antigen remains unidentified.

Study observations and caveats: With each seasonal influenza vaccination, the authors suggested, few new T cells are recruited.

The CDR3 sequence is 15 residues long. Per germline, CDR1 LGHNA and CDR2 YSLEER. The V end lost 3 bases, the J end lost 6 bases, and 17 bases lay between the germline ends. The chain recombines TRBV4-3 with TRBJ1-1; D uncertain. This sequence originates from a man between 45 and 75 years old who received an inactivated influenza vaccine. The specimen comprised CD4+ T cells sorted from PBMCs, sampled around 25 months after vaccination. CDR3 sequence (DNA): TGCGCCAGCAGCCAGGCGTCCGATACAGTCCCTGAAGCTTTCTTT. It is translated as CASSQASDTVPEAFF.